This T cell receptor (beta chain) was captured in a study of T cell responses to AZD1222 COVID-19 vaccine. General study results and limits: Only a handful of AZD1222 recipients, more than five in all, had baseline seropositivity. Distributed over spike, vaccine-associated CD4 TCRs predominated at 160-218 and 743-854. Unmutated variant regions reportedly attract nearly half of all spike-specific TCRs.

Some clones are missing from TCRdb's copy, which holds only in-frame ones; the method was immunoSEQ multiplex PCR. Counted here are tens of thousands of clones, roughly 93% occurring once; the ten biggest clones make up about 20%. Worth noting for this clone: Its antigen remains unidentified.

This CDR3 region has 15 residues. From germline, CDR1 is LGHNA and CDR2 YNFKEQ. The V end was cut by 3 bases, the J end by 4 bases, with 12 bases between. This receptor was identified in an adult in good health. The gene calls are TRBV4-2 and TRBJ1-4, with unresolved D. The sample here was peripheral blood, taken on day 0 of AZD1222 vaccination. The CDR3 region has the DNA TGTGCCAGCAGCCACGCTGACGCGGGTAATGAAAAACTGTTTTTT. This sequence encodes CASSHADAGNEKLFF.